The 30 T cell receptor beta chains presented below share a single source sample, sequenced in a study of cytomegalovirus exposure and HLA in healthy donors. The PCR was carried out with 60 Vbeta primers and 13 Jbeta primers. Libraries were prepared by immunoSEQ multiplex PCR; TCRdb keeps only in-frame clonotypes and omits some of them. This table has around 230,000 clones, about three quarters appearing once. Sequencing used PBMCs. These receptor sequences come from a boy aged 5-17 years in good health and CMV-seronegative.

As for this clone: The junction departs from germline at one end; a sequencing error may be responsible. V and J are TRBV20-1 and TRBJ1-2; 7 nucleotides align to TRBD1. From germline, CDR1 is DFQATT and CDR2 SNEGSKA (reference sequence). CDR3 length equals 11 residues. The CDR3 region is CSARVGGTASF. CDR3 DNA: TGCAGTGCTAGAGTAGGCGGGACAGCTTCCTTC.

The V call is TRBV20-1, the J call TRBJ1-2; D gene unclear. In germline, CDR1 is DFQATT, CDR2 SNEGSKA (reference sequence). This CDR3 has 11 residues. Trimming stripped 2 bases from V and 7 bases from J, with 8 bases between. The CDR3 is CSARREGGYTF. The CDR3 region has the DNA TGCAGTGCTAGACGAGAGGGTGGCTACACCTTC.

This chain links TRBV15 with TRBJ1-1; the D is unclear. Trimming pared 0 bases from V and 0 bases from J, leaving 5 bases between. Germline CDR1 LNHNV, CDR2 YYDKDF (reference sequence). The CDR3 spans 14 residues. The DNA for the CDR3 is TGTGCCACCAGCAGAGATGCGGTGAACACTGAAGCTTTCTTT. This gives the protein CATSRDAVNTEAFF. Together with reference TRBV15 and TRBJ1-1, the CDR3 gives the full variable domain: DAMVIQNPRYQVTQFGKPVTLSCSQTLNHNVMYWYQQKSSQAPKLLFHYYDKDFNNEADTPDNFQSRRPNTSFCFLDIRSPGLGDTAMYLCATSRDAVNTEAFFGQGTRLTVV.

In nucleotides, the CDR3 is TGCGCCAGCAGTGAGGCGGGCCGGGGGGAGCAGTACTTC. This sequence encodes CASSEAGRGEQYF. V usage is TRBV10-1 and J usage is TRBJ2-7; the D gene is possibly TRBD2 (6 bases). Trimming cost V 2 bases and J 7 bases, with 12 bases left between them. Germline lookup yields CDR1 WNHNN and CDR2 SYGVQD (reference sequence). The CDR3 loop spans 13 amino acids.

The chain uses TRBV12-5 and TRBJ1-1; D gene ambiguous. V was cut by 1 base and J by 0 bases, with 9 bases left in between. This CDR3 is 15 amino acids long. Germline-derived CDR1 and CDR2 are LGHNT and FRNRAP. The CDR3 DNA is TGTGCTAGTGGTTTGGCCGGAGGCATGAACACTGAAGCTTTCTTT. Its translation is CASGLAGGMNTEAFF.

The chain combines TRBV18 with TRBJ2-3; 13 nucleotides line up with TRBD2. Per germline, CDR1 KGHSH and CDR2 LQKENI. This CDR3 has 16 amino acids. Trimming cost V 3 bases and J 4 bases; bases outside gene matches: 4. The CDR3 nucleotides read TGTGCCAGCTCACCCCCTACTAGCGGGGGGGCAGATACGCAGTATTTT. The encoded protein is CASSPPTSGGADTQYF.

This clone was counted between two and nine times. The V gene is TRBV11-2, the J gene TRBJ2-2, with D possibly being TRBD2 (6 bases). This CDR3 region has 15 residues. Trimming shortened V by 6 bases and J by 2 bases, and 13 bases separated the two germline ends. Per germline, CDR1 SGHAT and CDR2 FQNNGV. In DNA form, the CDR3 reads TGTGCCAGCAGTTACGGGACTTCTAACACCGGGGAGCTGTTTTTT. This codes for CASSYGTSNTGELFF.

This chain joins TRBV5-1 and TRBJ2-3; TRBD2 agrees at 8 bases. The CDR3 is 15 residues long. The trim removed 0 bases at V and 3 bases at J, leaving 3 bases unmatched. From germline, CDR1 is SGHRS and CDR2 YFSETQ. The CDR3 region has the DNA TGCGCCAGCAGCTTGGCAGCGGGGGCTACAGATACGCAGTATTTT. It encodes CASSLAAGATDTQYF.

This clone was counted once. The chain is built from TRBV7-7 and TRBJ2-7; TRBD2 aligns across 13 bases. CDR1 SSHAT and CDR2 FNYEAQ come from the germline V gene (reference sequence). The CDR3 consists of 18 residues. V dropped 3 bases and J dropped 2; count of bases not matched to a gene: 10. The CDR3 spells CASSLEPGLAGAAYEQYF. The CDR3 nucleotides read TGTGCCAGCAGCTTGGAGCCCGGACTAGCGGGAGCCGCCTACGAGCAGTACTTC.

Only one count was recorded for this clone. The chain combines TRBV9 with TRBJ1-4; 7 bases align to TRBD1. V was pared by 3 bases and J by 2 bases, with 1 base of the junction left unmatched. CDR1 and CDR2 from the germline V gene are SGDLS and YYNGEE. This CDR3 has 14 residues. CDR3 sequence reads: CASSEQGTNEKLFF. In DNA form, the CDR3 reads TGTGCCAGCAGCGAACAGGGGACTAATGAAAAACTGTTTTTT. The entire variable domain, with the rest obtained from reference TRBV9 and TRBJ1-4, is as follows: DSGVTQTPKHLITATGQRVTLRCSPRSGDLSVYWYQQSLDQGLQFLIQYYNGEERAKGNILERFSAQQFPDLHSELNLSSLELGDSALYFCASSEQGTNEKLFFGSGTQLSVL.

This clone has just one count. The chain joins TRBV5-8 to TRBJ1-1, with D unclear. The CDR3 loop spans 14 amino acids. CDR1 SGHTS and CDR2 YDEGEE come from the germline V gene. V was pared by 4 bases and J by 7 bases, with 17 bases between. The CDR3 nucleotides read TGTGCCAGCAGCCTTACCCGGGGAAAGGGTGAAGCTTTCTTT. Translating gives CASSLTRGKGEAFF.

The gene calls are TRBV6-5 and TRBJ1-2; TRBD1 might be the D (5 bases). V lost 7 bases, J lost 6 bases, and 15 bases lay in between. The CDR3 loop spans 13 amino acids. The V gene's germline CDR1 is MNHEY and CDR2 SVGAGI. The CDR3 loop reads CASTISQGHGYTF. CDR3 nucleotides: TGTGCCAGCACTATAAGCCAGGGTCATGGCTACACCTTC.

Concerning this clone: The junction and the germline gene differ at one end; a read error may be behind it. This sample includes further DNA sequences coding for the same CDR3. The rearrangement uses TRBV29-1 and TRBJ2-7; TRBD2 aligns across 8 bases. The CDR3 runs to 13 residues. Per germline, CDR1 SQVTM and CDR2 ANQGSEA. The CDR3 sequence: CSVSSGSSYEQYF. DNA of the CDR3: TGCAGCGTTTCAAGCGGGAGCTCCTACGAGCAATACTTC.

This clone has only a few counts. The rearrangement links TRBV19 to TRBJ2-7; TRBD1 is a possible D gene (5 bases). The CDR3 contains 13 residues. The germline V and J ends were trimmed by 5 bases and 2 bases, with 10 bases remaining between them. The germline V gene has CDR1 LNHDA and CDR2 SQIVND (reference sequence). This chain's CDR3 is CASSWGVAYEQYF. CDR3 DNA: TGTGCCAGTAGTTGGGGCGTTGCCTACGAGCAGTACTTC.

The chain uses TRBV6-1 and TRBJ1-3; tentative D call: TRBD1 (6 bases). Germline-derived CDR1 and CDR2 are MNHNS and SASEGT. Trimming left V 4 bases short and J 1 base short, with 8 bases between. There are 14 residues in the CDR3. The CDR3, as DNA: TGTGCCAGCAGTGTACAGGGTTCTGGAAACACCATATATTTT. This codes for CASSVQGSGNTIYF.

The genes are TRBV30 and TRBJ1-2; possible D gene TRBD1, 5 bases. The germline V gene has CDR1 GTSNPN and CDR2 SVGIG (reference sequence). The CDR3 has 13 residues. The germline V and J ends were trimmed by 8 bases and 4 bases, with 17 bases remaining between them. This CDR3 is CAGRGTGGYGYTF. As DNA, the CDR3 is TGTGCCGGCCGGGGGACTGGTGGCTATGGCTACACCTTC.

This sequence joins TRBV5-1 and TRBJ2-3; the match to TRBD2 covers 10 bases. Germline V gene data show CDR1 as SGHRS and CDR2 as YFSETQ. The CDR3 is 16 residues long. The V segment lost 4 bases and the J segment 4 bases; nucleotides outside the gene matches: 9. Here the CDR3 DNA reads TGCGCCAGCAGCGACCTTACCAGCGGGGGGGCAGATACGCAGTATTTT. Translation: CASSDLTSGGADTQYF.

V gene TRBV4-1 combines with J gene TRBJ2-5; D perhaps matches TRBD2 (5 bases). The CDR3 has 16 residues. V dropped 3 bases and J dropped 2 bases, with 16 bases sitting between them. Germline CDR1 and CDR2: MGHRA and YSYEKL. The CDR3 region is CASSHILPRTQETQYF. The CDR3, as DNA: TGCGCCAGCAGCCACATCCTACCCCGGACTCAAGAGACCCAGTACTTC.

The CDR3 DNA is TGTGCCAGCAGTTACTCGATCCCCGCGGGTGAGCAGTTCTTC. It translates to CASSYSIPAGEQFF. The chain recombines TRBV6-5 with TRBJ2-1; D is possibly TRBD2 (5 bases). The germline V and J ends were trimmed by 0 bases and 9 bases, with 12 bases remaining between them. This CDR3 has 14 amino acids. CDR1 is MNHEY and CDR2 is SVGAGI in the germline V gene.

The chain carries TRBV18 and TRBJ1-2; D is uncertain. Germline V gene lookup returns CDR1 KGHSH and CDR2 LQKENI. Trimming took off 0 bases at V and 3 bases at J, with 8 bases between the two ends. This CDR3 has 14 residues. CDR3 residues: CASSPPISDYGYTF. In DNA form, the CDR3 reads TGTGCCAGCTCACCACCGATATCGGACTATGGCTACACCTTC.

The chain carries TRBV5-6 and TRBJ2-1; 8 bases map to TRBD2. The CDR3 runs 12 residues. In germline, CDR1 is SGHDT, CDR2 YYEEEE. V was clipped by 2 bases and J by 13 bases; unmatched bases: 5. The CDR3 region is CASSFYGRDQFF. CDR3 nucleotide sequence: TGTGCCAGCAGCTTTTACGGGAGGGATCAGTTCTTC.

This clone was seen a single time. The genes are TRBV30 and TRBJ1-2, with D perhaps TRBD1 (6 bases). Germline V gene sequence: CDR1 GTSNPN, CDR2 SVGIG (reference sequence). V was trimmed by 2 bases and J by 4 bases, leaving 14 bases between them. The CDR3 has 14 residues. The DNA of the CDR3 is TGTGCCTGGAGTTTGGGGGCGGTTGTCTATGGCTACACCTTC. Protein product: CAWSLGAVVYGYTF.

The rearrangement links TRBV27 to TRBJ1-1, with 8 bases identical to TRBD1. V was pared by 3 bases and J by 5 bases, with 11 bases of the junction left unmatched. Germline CDR1 is MNHEY and CDR2 is SMNVEV (reference sequence). The CDR3 covers 16 residues. CDR3: CASSFSTGAPLTEAFF. CDR3 bases: TGTGCCAGCAGTTTTTCGACAGGGGCCCCTCTTACTGAAGCTTTCTTT.

The rearrangement links TRBV27 to TRBJ2-5; no reliable D call. The length of the CDR3 is 14 residues. Trimming took 1 base from V and 2 from J, leaving 8 bases between them. Per germline, CDR1 MNHEY and CDR2 SMNVEV (reference sequence). CDR3: CASSLWAAQETQYF. CDR3 in DNA: TGTGCCAGCAGTTTATGGGCAGCACAAGAGACCCAGTACTTC.

This rearrangement joins TRBV7-2 to TRBJ1-2; a weak D match, TRBD1 (5 bases). V lost 5 bases and J lost 4, with 20 bases in between. The CDR3 covers 16 residues. In germline, CDR1 is SGHTA, CDR2 FQGNSA. CDR3 in DNA: TGTGCCAGCAGCCCCCGTTGGCGGGGCGCTGGCTATGGCTACACCTTC. It translates to CASSPRWRGAGYGYTF.

This chain connects TRBV19 to TRBJ1-1, with 7 bases that match TRBD1. Germline CDR1 LNHDA, CDR2 SQIVND (reference sequence). This CDR3 contains 15 residues. The V gene end was trimmed by 5 bases and the J gene end by 1 base; junction bases not matched to a gene: 7. CDR3 DNA: TGTGCCAGTAGTCCGTGGACAGGCTCGAACACTGAAGCTTTCTTT. Amino acid sequence: CASSPWTGSNTEAFF.

The sample holds one count of this clone. This rearrangement joins TRBV5-1 to TRBJ2-1, with 12 nucleotides matching TRBD2. The CDR3 contains 19 residues. After removal of 1 base from V and 1 base from J, the junction contained 9 bases not matched to a gene. The germline V gene has CDR1 SGHRS and CDR2 YFSETQ. Written as DNA, the CDR3 is TGCGCCAGCAGCTTGTGGTCTAGCGGGGGGGAAGGGTCCTACAATGAGCAGTTCTTC. Translated, it gives CASSLWSSGGEGSYNEQFF. Variable domain in full (rest from reference TRBV5-1 and TRBJ2-1): KAGVTQTPRYLIKTRGQQVTLSCSPISGHRSVSWYQQTPGQGLQFLFEYFSETQRNKGNFPGRFSGRQFSNSRSEMNVSTLELGDSALYLCASSLWSSGGEGSYNEQFFGPGTRLTVL.

The genes are TRBV11-3 and TRBJ2-7; D ambiguous. Germline CDR1 SGHNT, CDR2 YENEEA. The CDR3 loop spans 13 amino acids. Deletions cut 6 bases from V and 0 bases from J, with 9 bases between. The DNA of the CDR3 is TGTGCCAGCAGTCCCAACTACTCCTACGAGCAGTACTTC. Residues: CASSPNYSYEQYF. Complete variable domain (other parts from reference TRBV11-3 and TRBJ2-7): EAGVVQSPRYKIIEKKQPVAFWCNPISGHNTLYWYLQNLGQGPELLIRYENEEAVDDSQLPKDRFSAERLKGVDSTLKIQPAELGDSAVYLCASSPNYSYEQYFGPGTRLTVT.

The chain has TRBV11-2 and TRBJ1-1, with no clear D. The CDR3 consists of 14 residues. V lost 2 bases, J lost 1 base, and 8 bases lay in between. Germline V CDR1 and CDR2: SGHAT, FQNNGV. The CDR3 reads CASSLRGGNTEAFF. CDR3 coding DNA: TGTGCCAGCAGCTTAAGAGGAGGGAACACTGAAGCTTTCTTT.

The chain uses TRBV4-1 and TRBJ1-3; possibly TRBD1 for D (5 bases). The CDR3 loop spans 16 amino acids. V was trimmed by 5 bases and J by 0 bases, leaving 14 bases between them. Germline assignment: CDR1 MGHRA and CDR2 YSYEKL. Written as DNA, the CDR3 is TGCGCCAGCAGCAAAAGCCAGGGCTACTCTGGAAACACCATATATTTT. As protein: CASSKSQGYSGNTIYF.